A single sample is the source of the 28 T cell receptor beta chains below, sequenced in a study. TCRdb re-called the 5' RACE reads with MiXCR, one entry per CDR3 protein. The repertoire holds some 8,700 distinct CDR3 sequences, with more than 15% as singletons. The sequenced sample was memory CD4+ T cells sorted from blood. Stated subset: memory CD4+ T cells, CD4+CD45RO+CD25-. These receptors all stem from a female donor with breast cancer.

The table lists this clonotype with many counts. The chain uses TRBV7-2 and TRBJ1-5; D gene uncertain. The V gene's germline CDR1 is SGHTA and CDR2 FQGNSA. The ends were cut back, 0 bases at V and 4 bases at J, with 10 bases in the middle. The CDR3 extends over 15 amino acids. The CDR3 DNA follows: TGTGCCAGCAGCTTAGCGCCCAGCGGAAATCAGCCCCAGCATTTT. Amino acid sequence: CASSLAPSGNQPQHF.

This clonotype is categorized as medium-sized. V and J are TRBV9 and TRBJ2-3; 7 bases fit TRBD2. V shed 2 bases, J shed 1 base, and the junction held 7 bases outside the gene matches. There are 16 residues in the CDR3. Germline V gives CDR1 SGDLS, CDR2 YYNGEE. This CDR3 reads CASSVRAGEGTDTQYF. Written as DNA, the CDR3 is TGTGCCAGCAGCGTTCGGGCGGGAGAGGGCACAGATACGCAGTATTTT.

This clonotype was seen at least ten times. The chain links TRBV5-4 to TRBJ2-3; TRBD1 might be the D (6 bases). Per germline, CDR1 SGHNT and CDR2 YYREEE (reference sequence). V dropped 3 bases and J dropped 6 bases, with 17 bases sitting between them. The CDR3 is 15 amino acids. This chain's CDR3 is CASSSDSILVDTQYF. DNA for the CDR3: TGTGCCAGCAGCTCGGACAGTATCCTCGTCGATACGCAGTATTTT. The full variable domain, its missing parts supplied by reference TRBV5-4 and TRBJ2-3, is ETGVTQSPTHLIKTRGQQVTLRCSSQSGHNTVSWYQQALGQGPQFIFQYYREEENGRGNFPPRFSGLQFPNYSSELNVNALELDDSALYLCASSSDSILVDTQYFGPGTRLTVL.

This clonotype is categorized as medium-sized. V gene TRBV4-1 combines with J gene TRBJ2-2; the D is unclear. The germline CDR1 and CDR2 sequences are MGHRA and YSYEKL. Trimming took 3 bases from V and 0 from J, leaving 8 bases between them. This CDR3 has 15 residues. CDR3 in amino acids: CASSQGGTNTGELFF. DNA for the CDR3: TGCGCCAGCAGCCAGGGCGGAACGAACACCGGGGAGCTGTTTTTT.

Comment on this clonotype: Since the CDR3 does not end with the conserved phenylalanine or tryptophan, this likely comes from a read error. The gene calls are TRBV7-8 and TRBJ2-7, with D maybe TRBD2 (5 bases). Trimming stripped 1 base from V and 6 bases from J, with 10 bases between. CDR3 length: 13 amino acids. CDR1 and CDR2 from the germline V gene are SGHVS and FQNEAQ. DNA for the CDR3: TGTGCCAGCAGCTTAGAGCCCGGAGGCGAGCAGTACTAC. Encoded protein: CASSLEPGGEQYY.

V is TRBV7-6 and J is TRBJ2-5; a weak D match, TRBD2 (6 bases). Trimming pared 4 bases from V and 5 bases from J, leaving 17 bases between. CDR3 size: 15 residues. Germline V gene lookup returns CDR1 SGHVS and CDR2 FNYEAQ. The CDR3 region has the DNA TGTGCCAGCAGCTCGGTCCGGGCCAGCGGGGAGACCCAGTACTTC. Translated, it gives CASSSVRASGETQYF.

This clonotype was seen only a few times. The chain uses TRBV9 and TRBJ2-1, with TRBD2 identical over 10 bases. The V and J ends lost 3 bases and 4 bases, in that order; junction bases with no gene match: 1. The germline gives CDR1 SGDLS, CDR2 YYNGEE. The CDR3 is made up of 14 amino acids. CDR3 loop: CASSELAGYNEQFF. The CDR3 region has the DNA TGTGCCAGCAGCGAACTAGCGGGGTACAATGAGCAGTTCTTC.

By sample fraction, this clonotype is medium-sized. The CDR3 DNA reads as TGTGCCAGCAGCTTAGTTGTTAGCGGGGCCTACGAGCAGTACTTC. Translation: CASSLVVSGAYEQYF. The chain carries TRBV7-2 and TRBJ2-7, with 8 bases fitting TRBD2. V lost 1 base, J lost 2 bases, and 4 bases stayed unmatched. This CDR3 has 15 residues. Germline V lookup: CDR1 SGHTA, CDR2 FQGNSA.

Note on this clonotype: Just one base apart from a much larger clone, this may be a read error. The chain recombines TRBV12-3 or TRBV12-4 with TRBJ1-5, with TRBD1 matching over 8 bases. The CDR3 length is 13 residues. In nucleotides, the CDR3 is TGTGCCAGCAGTTTGACAGGGGAACAGCTCCAGCATTTT. Residues: CASSLTGEQLQHF.

By sample share, this clonotype is medium-sized. The chain has TRBV7-3 and TRBJ2-3; 9 bases agree with TRBD1. Germline-derived CDR1 and CDR2 are SGHTA and FQGTGA. This CDR3 is 15 amino acids long. V lost 2 bases to trimming and J lost 6 bases; unmatched junction nucleotides: 6. CDR3 region: CASSLGGDRVDTQYF. CDR3 sequence (DNA): TGTGCCAGCAGCTTAGGAGGGGACAGGGTTGATACGCAGTATTTT.

In its sample, this clonotype was seen many times. The gene calls are TRBV4-3 and TRBJ2-1; a weak D match, TRBD2 (6 bases). The CDR3 extends over 14 amino acids. The V end was cut by 3 bases, the J end by 4 bases, with 10 bases between. Germline V gene sequence: CDR1 LGHNA, CDR2 YSLEER. CDR3 protein: CASSQEGLYNEQFF. The CDR3 coding sequence is TGCGCCAGCAGCCAGGAGGGACTGTACAATGAGCAGTTCTTC.

This clonotype showed up many times. The chain employs TRBV18 and TRBJ1-5; D call uncertain. The CDR3 consists of 12 residues. Trimming stripped 2 bases from V and 2 bases from J, with 1 base between. Germline V CDR1 and CDR2: KGHSH, LQKENI. CDR3 amino acids: CASSPGNQPQHF. CDR3 DNA: TGTGCCAGCTCACCAGGCAATCAGCCCCAGCATTTT.

A remark on this clonotype: This sequence may be a read error, since a much larger clone differs from it by one base. The chain is built from TRBV7-2 and TRBJ2-1, with 9 bases fitting TRBD1. The germline CDR1 and CDR2 sequences are SGHTA and FQGNSA. Trimming cost V 5 bases and J 7 bases; bases outside gene matches: 12. The CDR3 length is 16 residues. Here the CDR3 DNA reads TGTGCCAGCAGCCTCGACTCGGGACAGGGACGGAATGAGCAGTTCTTC. Its translation is CASSLDSGQGRNEQFF.

This clonotype is deemed medium-sized. The rearrangement links TRBV20-1 to TRBJ1-5; D not resolved. Germline lookup yields CDR1 DFQATT and CDR2 SNEGSKA (reference sequence). The CDR3 has 13 amino acids. Trimming stripped 6 bases from V and 7 bases from J, with 16 bases between. The DNA for the CDR3 is TGCAGTGCCGGAGGTACCCTGGGGCAGCCCCAGCATTTT. It specifies CSAGGTLGQPQHF.

Relative to its sample, this clonotype is medium-sized. J is TRBJ2-5 and V is TRBV10-3, with D possibly called TRBD1 or TRBD2 (6 bases each). The CDR3 covers 14 residues. V was pared by 3 bases and J by 5 bases, with 13 bases between. Per the germline V gene, CDR1 is ENHRY and CDR2 is SYGVKD. CDR3 DNA sequence: TGTGCCATCAGTGAAGGGGGGCCGTCTGAGACCCAGTACTTC. This sequence encodes CAISEGGPSETQYF.

The rearrangement links TRBV2 to TRBJ2-7; D is possibly TRBD1 (6 bases). V lost 8 bases to trimming and J lost 5 bases, with 19 bases between them. Germline lookup yields CDR1 SNHLY and CDR2 FYNNEI. The CDR3 contains 14 residues. The CDR3 loop reads CASRIDRSLDEQYF. CDR3 nucleotides: TGTGCCAGCCGAATCGACAGGTCTCTGGACGAGCAGTACTTC.

Relative to its sample, this clonotype is medium-sized. The CDR3 bases are TGTGCCAGCAGCCAGGGGCCCGGGGAGCTGTTTTTT. Its translation is CASSQGPGELFF. The V and J genes are TRBV2 and TRBJ2-2; weak D call: TRBD1 (6 bases). This CDR3 comprises 12 residues. CDR1 is SNHLY and CDR2 is FYNNEI in the germline V gene. Trimming shortened V by 6 bases and J by 6 bases, and 8 bases separated the two germline ends.

The J gene is TRBJ2-5, the V gene TRBV5-1; possibly TRBD2 for D (5 bases). The CDR3 extends over 16 amino acids. Germline values: CDR1 SGHRS, CDR2 YFSETQ. V was shortened by 0 bases and J by 1 base, with 13 bases between the two germline ends. CDR3 region: CASSLGVGGPQETQYF. The CDR3 DNA is TGCGCCAGCAGCTTGGGGGTAGGAGGTCCCCAAGAGACCCAGTACTTC.

This clonotype is deemed medium-sized. The chain couples TRBV4-3 to TRBJ2-1; D could derive from TRBD1 or TRBD2 (6 bases each). The CDR3 is made up of 18 amino acids. The germline V gene encodes CDR1 LGHNA and CDR2 YSLEER. Trimming took off 0 bases at V and 5 bases at J, with 20 bases between the two ends. The DNA of the CDR3 is TGCGCCAGCAGCCAAGATTATGGGGGGCCACGACCAGACAATGAGCAGTTCTTC. The encoded protein is CASSQDYGGPRPDNEQFF.

V is TRBV4-2 and J is TRBJ1-4; D is uncertain. Per the germline V gene, CDR1 is LGHNA and CDR2 is YNFKEQ. V dropped 1 base and J dropped 12 bases, with 12 bases sitting between them. This CDR3 has 13 residues. This CDR3 is CASSQATSLQLFF. CDR3 coding DNA: TGTGCCAGCAGCCAAGCCACCTCGTTGCAACTGTTTTTT.

By share of the sample, this clonotype is medium-sized. This chain joins TRBV7-9 and TRBJ1-1; D gene uncertain. The V gene's germline CDR1 is SEHNR and CDR2 FQNEAQ (reference sequence). The CDR3 spans 14 residues. Trimming cost V 3 bases and J 1 base, with 9 bases left between them. The CDR3 here is CASSLGDRNTEAFF. CDR3 nucleotide sequence: TGTGCCAGCAGCTTGGGCGATCGGAACACTGAAGCTTTCTTT.

The J gene is TRBJ1-1, the V gene TRBV12-3 or TRBV12-4; weak D call: TRBD1 (6 bases). Trimming cost V 9 bases and J 3 bases, with 14 bases left between them. This CDR3 has 13 residues. The chain's CDR3 is CASNTQGYTEAFF. CDR3 sequence (DNA): TGTGCCAGTAACACACAGGGATACACTGAAGCTTTCTTT.

This clonotype was observed once. At one of its ends the junction is not consistent with the germline gene, which may arise from a read error. This chain joins TRBV10-3 and TRBJ1-3; D uncertain. Germline V gene sequence: CDR1 ENHRY, CDR2 SYGVKD. This CDR3 has 15 amino acids. In nucleotides, the CDR3 is TGTGTCATCACCGATACTGCCAGCGGAGTCAACACCATACATTTT. This sequence encodes CVITDTASGVNTIHF.

By share, this clonotype ranks as medium-sized (0.01 to 0.1%). This chain connects TRBV5-1 to TRBJ2-1; tentatively, D is TRBD2 (6 bases). The germline V and J ends were trimmed by 0 bases and 8 bases, with 12 bases remaining between them. Germline V lookup: CDR1 SGHRS, CDR2 YFSETQ. The CDR3 totals 14 residues. CDR3 DNA: TGCGCCAGCAGCTTGGCGGGAGAGCGGTATGAGCAGTTCTTC. Translated, it gives CASSLAGERYEQFF.

About this clonotype: At one of its ends the junction is not consistent with the germline gene, which may arise from a read error. The J gene is TRBJ2-2, the V gene TRBV12-3 or TRBV12-4; 8 nucleotides match TRBD1. The CDR3 length is 16 residues. This CDR3 reads CASSFRQGAKTGELFF. For the CDR3, the DNA is TGTGCCAGCAGTTTTCGGCAGGGGGCGAAGACCGGGGAGCTGTTTTTT.

This clonotype has a handful of counts. The genes are TRBV14 and TRBJ2-5; TRBD2 aligns across 8 bases. Per the germline V gene, CDR1 is SGHDN and CDR2 is FVKESK. There are 15 residues in the CDR3. The junction had 3 bases not matched to a gene; V was cut back by 2 bases and J by 1 base. The CDR3 bases are TGTGCCAGCAGCCAAAGAGCGGGAGTCCAAGAGACCCAGTACTTC. This codes for CASSQRAGVQETQYF.

This clonotype is labeled medium-sized. CDR3 region: CASSPYNTGELFF. CDR3 bases: TGTGCCAGCAGCCCATACAACACCGGGGAGCTGTTTTTT. The gene calls are TRBV7-3 and TRBJ2-2; no clear D. Germline assignment: CDR1 SGHTA and CDR2 FQGTGA. V was trimmed by 5 bases and J by 2 bases, leaving 6 bases between them. This CDR3 spans 13 amino acids.

Comments on this clonotype: This may come from a read error, since a much larger clone is one base off. This chain links TRBV5-1 with TRBJ1-1; D gene unclear. Germline CDR1 is SGHRS and CDR2 is YFSETQ. The CDR3 covers 15 residues. This CDR3 reads CASSLVGGVNTEASF. CDR3 bases: TGCGCCAGCAGCTTGGTGGGAGGCGTGAACACTGAAGCTTCCTTT.